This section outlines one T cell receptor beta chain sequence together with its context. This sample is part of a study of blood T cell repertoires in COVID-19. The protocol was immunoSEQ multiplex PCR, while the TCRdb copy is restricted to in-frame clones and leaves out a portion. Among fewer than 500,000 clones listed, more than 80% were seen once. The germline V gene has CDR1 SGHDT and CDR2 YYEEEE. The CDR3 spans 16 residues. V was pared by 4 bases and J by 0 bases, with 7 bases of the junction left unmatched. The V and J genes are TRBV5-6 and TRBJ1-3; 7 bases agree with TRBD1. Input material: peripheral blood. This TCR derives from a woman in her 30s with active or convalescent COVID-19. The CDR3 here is CASSGDSVISGNTIYF. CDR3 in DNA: TGTGCCAGCAGCGGGGACAGTGTTATCTCTGGAAACACCATATATTTT.